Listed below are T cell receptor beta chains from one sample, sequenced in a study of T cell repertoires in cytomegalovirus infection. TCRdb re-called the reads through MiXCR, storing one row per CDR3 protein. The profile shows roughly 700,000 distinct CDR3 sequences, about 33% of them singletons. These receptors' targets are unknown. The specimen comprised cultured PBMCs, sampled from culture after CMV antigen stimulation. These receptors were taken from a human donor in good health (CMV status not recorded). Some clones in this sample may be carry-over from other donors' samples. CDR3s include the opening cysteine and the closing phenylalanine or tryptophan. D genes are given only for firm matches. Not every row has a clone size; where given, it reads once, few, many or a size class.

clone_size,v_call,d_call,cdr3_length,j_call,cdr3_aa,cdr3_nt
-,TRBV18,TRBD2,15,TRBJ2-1,CASSPPAGGGGEQFF,TGTGCCAGCTCACCACCCGCGGGAGGTGGTGGTGAGCAGTTCTTC
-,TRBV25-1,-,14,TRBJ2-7,CASSEWGNSYEQYF,TGTGCCAGCAGTGAATGGGGCAACTCCTACGAGCAGTACTTC
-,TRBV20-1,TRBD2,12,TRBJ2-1,CSAMGGDNEQFF,TGCAGTGCCATGGGAGGGGACAATGAGCAGTTCTTC
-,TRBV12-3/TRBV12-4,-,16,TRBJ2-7,CASTPGQVGLSYEQYF,TGTGCCAGCACCCCAGGTCAGGTGGGACTCTCCTACGAGCAGTACTTC
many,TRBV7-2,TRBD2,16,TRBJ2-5,CASSIRTSGSQETQYF,TGTGCCAGCAGCATCCGGACTAGCGGGAGCCAAGAGACCCAGTACTTC
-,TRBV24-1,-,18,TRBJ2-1,CATSDNHGRGFSYNEQFF,TGTGCCACCAGTGACAACCACGGTCGCGGATTCTCCTACAATGAGCAGTTCTTC
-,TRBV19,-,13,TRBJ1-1,CASKGQKGTEAFF,TGTGCCAGTAAAGGACAAAAGGGCACTGAAGCTTTCTTT
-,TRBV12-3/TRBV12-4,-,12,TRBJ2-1,CASTLTGNEQFF,TGTGCCAGCACCCTGACGGGGAATGAGCAGTTCTTC
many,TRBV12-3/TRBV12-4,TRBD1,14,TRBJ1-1,CASSQGATNTEAFF,TGTGCCAGCAGTCAGGGGGCGACGAACACTGAAGCTTTCTTT
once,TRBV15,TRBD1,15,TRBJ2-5,CATSRAPGQQETQYF,TGTGCCACCAGCAGAGCCCCGGGACAGCAAGAGACCCAGTACTTC
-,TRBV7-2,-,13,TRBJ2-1,CASSPLGTLEEFF,TGTGCCAGCTCTCCTCTCGGGACTCTCGAGGAGTTCTTC
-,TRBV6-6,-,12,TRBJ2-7,CASSPPWGEQYF,TGTGCCAGCAGTCCGCCTTGGGGCGAGCAGTACTTC
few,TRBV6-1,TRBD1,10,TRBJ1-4,CQGVDEKLFF,TGCCAGGGGGTTGATGAAAAACTGTTTTTT
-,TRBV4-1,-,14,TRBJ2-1,CASSQEPPQGEQFF,TGCGCCAGCAGCCAAGAACCGCCCCAGGGAGAGCAGTTCTTC
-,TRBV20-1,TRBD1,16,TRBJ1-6,CSASSSLETGVSPLHF,TGCAGTGCTAGTTCGTCATTGGAGACAGGGGTTTCACCCCTCCACTTT
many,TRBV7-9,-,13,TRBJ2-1,CASSLGLHNEQFF,TGTGCCAGCAGCTTAGGCCTGCACAATGAGCAGTTCTTC
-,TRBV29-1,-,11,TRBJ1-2,CSALGTDGYTF,TGCAGCGCCCTCGGGACGGATGGCTACACCTTC
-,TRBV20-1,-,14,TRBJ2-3,CSATTTSLGHTQYF,TGCAGTGCTACCACGACCAGCCTAGGGCATACGCAGTATTTT
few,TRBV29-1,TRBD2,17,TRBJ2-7,CSVEASGTSGSSYEQYF,TGCAGCGTTGAAGCCTCCGGGACTAGCGGGAGCTCCTACGAGCAGTACTTC
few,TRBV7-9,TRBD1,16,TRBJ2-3,CASSPQLGTGVDTQYF,TGTGCCAGCAGCCCCCAACTCGGGACAGGGGTCGATACGCAGTATTTT
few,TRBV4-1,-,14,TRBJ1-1,CASSSRTAYTEAFF,TGCGCCAGCAGCTCCCGGACAGCTTACACTGAAGCTTTCTTT
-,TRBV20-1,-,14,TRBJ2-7,CSASDSRTASEQYF,TGCAGTGCTAGTGACAGTCGGACAGCCTCCGAGCAGTACTTC
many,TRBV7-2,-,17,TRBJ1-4,CASSLAPAGLDSGKLFF,TGTGCCAGCAGCTTAGCTCCGGCAGGGTTGGACTCCGGAAAACTGTTTTTT
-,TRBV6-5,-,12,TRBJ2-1,CASKQGGNEQFF,TGTGCCAGCAAACAGGGCGGCAATGAGCAGTTCTTC
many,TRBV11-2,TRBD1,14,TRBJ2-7,CASSFTGGTYEQYF,TGTGCCAGCAGCTTTACAGGGGGAACCTACGAGCAGTACTTC
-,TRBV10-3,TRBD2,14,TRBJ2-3,CAVSGRANTDTQYF,TGTGCCGTTAGCGGGAGGGCCAACACAGATACGCAGTATTTT
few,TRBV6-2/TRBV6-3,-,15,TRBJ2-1,CASSPFGTAYNEQFF,TGTGCCAGCAGTCCCTTCGGGACGGCCTACAATGAGCAGTTCTTC
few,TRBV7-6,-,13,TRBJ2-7,CASSPASTYEQYF,TGTGCCAGCAGCCCCGCTAGTACCTACGAGCAGTACTTC
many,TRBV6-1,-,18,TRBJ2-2,CASRINAGPGNRPGELFF,TGTGCCAGCCGAATCAACGCCGGGCCAGGGAATCGTCCCGGGGAGCTGTTTTTT
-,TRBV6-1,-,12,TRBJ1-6,CASSVTHSPLHF,TGTGCCAGCAGTGTGACTCACTCACCCCTCCACTTT
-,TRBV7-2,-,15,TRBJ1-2,CASSLIVLSNYGYTF,TGTGCCAGCAGCTTGATTGTTTTGAGTAACTATGGCTACACCTTC
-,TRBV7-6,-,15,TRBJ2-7,CASSLGISVAYEQYF,TGTGCCAGCAGCCTAGGGATTAGCGTGGCCTACGAGCAGTACTTC
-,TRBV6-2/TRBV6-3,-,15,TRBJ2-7,CASITSLLSSYEQYF,TGTGCCAGCATAACTAGCTTACTGAGCTCCTACGAGCAGTACTTC
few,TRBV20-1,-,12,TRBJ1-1,CSARTLDTEAFF,TGCAGTGCTAGGACTTTGGACACTGAAGCTTTCTTT
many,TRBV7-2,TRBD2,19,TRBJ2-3,CASSDMKGTSGESTDTQYF,TGTGCCAGCAGCGATATGAAGGGGACTAGCGGGGAGAGCACAGATACGCAGTATTTT
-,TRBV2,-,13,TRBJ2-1,CASNIRSYNEQFF,TGTGCCAGCAATATACGCTCCTACAATGAGCAGTTCTTC
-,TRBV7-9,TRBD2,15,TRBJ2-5,CASSPTSGSPETQYF,TGTGCCAGCAGCCCGACTAGCGGGAGTCCTGAGACCCAGTACTTC
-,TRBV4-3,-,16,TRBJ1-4,CASSQGMGRSNEKLFF,TGCGCCAGCAGCCAAGGGATGGGCCGGTCTAATGAAAAGCTGTTTTTT
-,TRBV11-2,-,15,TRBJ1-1,CASSLVWQANTEAFF,TGTGCCAGCAGCTTAGTTTGGCAGGCCAACACTGAAGCTTTCTTT
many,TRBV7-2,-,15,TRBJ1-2,CASSSAGDRFGGYTF,TGTGCCAGCAGCTCCGCTGGTGACAGGTTCGGGGGCTACACCTTC
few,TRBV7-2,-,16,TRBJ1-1,CASSSYTRQPPPEAFF,TGTGCCAGCAGCTCATACACCCGACAGCCCCCTCCGGAAGCTTTCTTT
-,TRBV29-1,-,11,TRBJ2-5,CSVEPASTQYF,TGCAGCGTTGAGCCAGCGTCAACCCAGTACTTC
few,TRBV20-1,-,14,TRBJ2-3,CSARDRGGTDTQYF,TGCAGTGCTAGAGATAGAGGCGGCACAGATACGCAGTATTTT
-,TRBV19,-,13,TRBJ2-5,CATDPGRQETQYF,TGTGCCACCGACCCGGGTAGACAAGAGACCCAGTACTTC
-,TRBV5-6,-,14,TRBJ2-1,CASSFRGVYNEQFF,TGTGCCAGCAGCTTCCGCGGGGTCTACAATGAGCAGTTCTTC
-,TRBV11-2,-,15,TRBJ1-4,CASSFTRQSNEKLFF,TGTGCCAGCAGCTTTACAAGGCAGAGTAATGAAAAACTGTTTTTT
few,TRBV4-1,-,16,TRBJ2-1,CASSQLLDSTYNEQFF,TGCGCCAGCAGCCAACTTTTGGACAGTACCTACAATGAGCAGTTCTTC
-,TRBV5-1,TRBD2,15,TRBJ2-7,CASSPGGVAGDEQYF,TGCGCCAGCAGCCCCGGGGGGGTAGCGGGCGACGAGCAGTACTTC
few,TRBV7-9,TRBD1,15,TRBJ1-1,CASSLARGPNTEAFF,TGTGCCAGCAGCTTAGCCAGGGGGCCGAACACTGAAGCTTTCTTT
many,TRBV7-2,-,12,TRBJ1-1,CASSQVRYEAFF,TGTGCCAGCAGCCAGGTCAGGTATGAAGCTTTCTTT
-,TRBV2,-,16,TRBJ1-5,CASSERGRADGQPQHF,TGTGCCAGCAGTGAAAGGGGGAGGGCAGACGGTCAGCCCCAGCATTTT
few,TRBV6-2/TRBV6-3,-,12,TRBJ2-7,CASTYGPYEQYF,TGTGCCAGCACCTACGGGCCCTACGAGCAGTACTTC
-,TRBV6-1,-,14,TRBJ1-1,CASSEGDLNTEAFF,TGTGCCAGCAGTGAAGGGGACTTGAACACTGAAGCTTTCTTT
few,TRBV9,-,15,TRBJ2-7,CASSVSGQGSYEQYF,TGTGCCAGCAGCGTTTCAGGGCAGGGCTCCTACGAGCAGTACTTC
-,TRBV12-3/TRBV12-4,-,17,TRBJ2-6,CASSLGAEESGANVLTF,TGTGCCAGCAGTTTAGGGGCTGAGGAAAGTGGGGCCAACGTCCTGACTTTC
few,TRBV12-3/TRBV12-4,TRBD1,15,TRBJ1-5,CASSRSGGGNQPQHF,TGTGCCAGCAGTCGTTCAGGGGGAGGCAATCAGCCCCAGCATTTT